The sequence of this T cell receptor (beta chain) was determined in a study of spatial heterogeneity in lung cancer. Study as a whole: Beta-chain sequences were consistently detected more often than alpha-chain sequences. In the raw reads, each unique TCR and UMI combination was present more than ten times on average.

Time point described: sample taken at primary tumor resection. No cells were sorted before sequencing. The whole RNA sequenced was extracted from tumor, nontumor lung or frozen PBMC. Untreated early-stage non-small cell lung cancer patients, approximately 79 in total, were the donors. A distinct unique molecular identifier was carried by each TCR cDNA molecule. TCRdb reprocessed the 5' RACE reads with MiXCR, giving one entry per CDR3 protein. In the table there are 5,500 to 7,500 distinct CDR3 sequences, 3% to 4.5% of which are singletons. This clonotype was recorded at least ten times. For a library built for alpha chains, this beta chain is a stray read; little rests on its size. Germline V gene data show CDR1 as SGHRS and CDR2 as YFSETQ. The trim removed 4 bases at V and 5 bases at J, leaving 7 bases unmatched. The CDR3 extends over 14 amino acids.

J is TRBJ2-5 and V is TRBV5-1, with 8 bases matching TRBD1. The sequenced sample was normal lung tissue next to the tumor, obtained at surgery. This receptor was taken from a female donor with early-stage non-small cell lung cancer. DNA for the CDR3: TGCGCCAGCAGCATAGGACAGGGACAGGAGACCCAGTACTTC. As protein: CASSIGQGQETQYF. Using reference TRBV5-1 and TRBJ2-5 for the parts outside the CDR3, the full variable domain is KAGVTQTPRYLIKTRGQQVTLSCSPISGHRSVSWYQQTPGQGLQFLFEYFSETQRNKGNFPGRFSGRQFSNSRSEMNVSTLELGDSALYLCASSIGQGQETQYFGPGTRLLVL.